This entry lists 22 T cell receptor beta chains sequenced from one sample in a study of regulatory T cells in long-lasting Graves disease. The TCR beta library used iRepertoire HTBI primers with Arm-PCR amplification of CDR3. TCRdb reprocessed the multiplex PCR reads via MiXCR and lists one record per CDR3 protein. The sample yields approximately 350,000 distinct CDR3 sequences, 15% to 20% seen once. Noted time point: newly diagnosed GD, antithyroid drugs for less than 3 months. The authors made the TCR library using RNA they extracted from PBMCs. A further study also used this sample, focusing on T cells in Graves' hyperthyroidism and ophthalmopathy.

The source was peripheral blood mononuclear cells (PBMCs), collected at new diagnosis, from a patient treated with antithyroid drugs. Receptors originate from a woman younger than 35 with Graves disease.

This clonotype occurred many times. The CDR3 here is CASSPEGRIYGYTF. The CDR3 bases are TGTGCCAGCAGCCCCGAGGGACGGATCTATGGCTACACCTTC. This chain links TRBV9 with TRBJ1-2; D may be TRBD1 (5 bases). Between the trimmed V and J ends, which lost 4 bases and 4 bases, there was a span of 14 bases. Germline V CDR1 and CDR2: SGDLS, YYNGEE. The CDR3 length is 14 residues. The entire variable domain, with the rest obtained from reference TRBV9 and TRBJ1-2, is as follows: DSGVTQTPKHLITATGQRVTLRCSPRSGDLSVYWYQQSLDQGLQFLIQYYNGEERAKGNILERFSAQQFPDLHSELNLSSLELGDSALYFCASSPEGRIYGYTFGSGTRLTVV.

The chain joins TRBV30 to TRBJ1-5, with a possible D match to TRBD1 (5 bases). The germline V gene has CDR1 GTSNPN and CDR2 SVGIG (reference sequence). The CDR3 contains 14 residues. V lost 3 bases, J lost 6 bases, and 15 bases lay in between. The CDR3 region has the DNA TGTGCCTGGAGCCTAGGGAGGGGTTCTCAGCCCCAGCATTTT. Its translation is CAWSLGRGSQPQHF.

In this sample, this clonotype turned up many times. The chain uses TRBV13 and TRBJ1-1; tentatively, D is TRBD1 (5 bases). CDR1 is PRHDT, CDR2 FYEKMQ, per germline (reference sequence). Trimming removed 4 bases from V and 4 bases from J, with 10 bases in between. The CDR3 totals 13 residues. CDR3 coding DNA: TGTGCCAGCAGCTCATTGGGGGGCACTGAAGCTTTCTTT. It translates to CASSSLGGTEAFF.

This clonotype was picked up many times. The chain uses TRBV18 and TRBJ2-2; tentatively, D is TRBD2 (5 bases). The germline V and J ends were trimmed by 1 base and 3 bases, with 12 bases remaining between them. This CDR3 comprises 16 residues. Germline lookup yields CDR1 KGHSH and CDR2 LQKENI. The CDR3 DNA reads TGTGCCAGCTCACCACTCGGCGGGCGCGACACCGGGGAGCTGTTTTTT. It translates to CASSPLGGRDTGELFF.

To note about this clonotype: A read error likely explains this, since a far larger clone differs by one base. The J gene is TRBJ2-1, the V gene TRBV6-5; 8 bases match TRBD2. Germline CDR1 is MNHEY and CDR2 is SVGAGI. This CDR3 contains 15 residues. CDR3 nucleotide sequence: TGTGCCAGCGGTTACGGGGGGGCGTTTTCGGATGAGCAGTTCTTC. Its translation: CASGYGGAFSDEQFF.

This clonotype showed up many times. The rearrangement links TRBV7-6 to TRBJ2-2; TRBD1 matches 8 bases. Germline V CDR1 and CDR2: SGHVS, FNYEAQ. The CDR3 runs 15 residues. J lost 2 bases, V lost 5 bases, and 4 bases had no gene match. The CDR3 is CASSQTGVNTGELFF. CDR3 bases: TGTGCCAGCAGCCAGACAGGGGTCAACACCGGGGAGCTGTTTTTT. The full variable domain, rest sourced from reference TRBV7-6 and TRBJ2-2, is GAGVSQSPRYKVTKRGQDVALRCDPISGHVSLYWYRQALGQGPEFLTYFNYEAQQDKSGLPNDRFSAERPEGSISTLTIQRTEQRDSAMYRCASSQTGVNTGELFFGEGSRLTVL.

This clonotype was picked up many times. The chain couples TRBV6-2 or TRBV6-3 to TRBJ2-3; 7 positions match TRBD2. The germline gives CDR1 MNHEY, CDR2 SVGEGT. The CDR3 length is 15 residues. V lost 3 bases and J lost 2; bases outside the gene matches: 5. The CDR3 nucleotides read TGTGCCAGCAGTTATCGCGGGAGTGCCACAGATACGCAGTATTTT. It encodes CASSYRGSATDTQYF.

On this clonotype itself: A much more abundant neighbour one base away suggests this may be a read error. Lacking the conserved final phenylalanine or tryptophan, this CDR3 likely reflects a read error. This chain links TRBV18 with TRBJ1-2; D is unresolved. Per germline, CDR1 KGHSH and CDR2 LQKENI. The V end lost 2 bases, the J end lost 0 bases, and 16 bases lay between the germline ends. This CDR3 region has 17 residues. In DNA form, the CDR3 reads TGTGCCAGCTCACCAACACTCGGGTACGGTGCTAACTATGGCTACACCCTC. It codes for CASSPTLGYGANYGYTL.

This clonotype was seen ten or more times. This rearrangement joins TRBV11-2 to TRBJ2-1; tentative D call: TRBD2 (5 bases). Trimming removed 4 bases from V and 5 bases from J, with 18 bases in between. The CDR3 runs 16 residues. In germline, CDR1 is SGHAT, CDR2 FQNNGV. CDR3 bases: TGTGCCAGCAGCTCGCTTACTAGTCTCTCTAACAATGAGCAGTTCTTC. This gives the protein CASSSLTSLSNNEQFF.

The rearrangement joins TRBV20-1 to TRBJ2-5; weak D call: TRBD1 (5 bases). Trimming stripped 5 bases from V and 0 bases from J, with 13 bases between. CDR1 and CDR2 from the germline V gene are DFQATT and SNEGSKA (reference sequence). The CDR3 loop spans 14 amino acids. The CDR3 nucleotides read TGCAGTGCTCCTCCTGGACACCACCAAGAGACCCAGTACTTC. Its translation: CSAPPGHHQETQYF.

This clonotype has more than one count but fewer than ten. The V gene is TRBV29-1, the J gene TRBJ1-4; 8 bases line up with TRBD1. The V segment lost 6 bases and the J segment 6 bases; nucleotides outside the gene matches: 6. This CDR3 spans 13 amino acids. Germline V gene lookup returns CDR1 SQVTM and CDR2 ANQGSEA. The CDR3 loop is CSVTTGAHEKLFF. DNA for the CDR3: TGCAGCGTAACGACAGGGGCGCATGAAAAACTGTTTTTT.

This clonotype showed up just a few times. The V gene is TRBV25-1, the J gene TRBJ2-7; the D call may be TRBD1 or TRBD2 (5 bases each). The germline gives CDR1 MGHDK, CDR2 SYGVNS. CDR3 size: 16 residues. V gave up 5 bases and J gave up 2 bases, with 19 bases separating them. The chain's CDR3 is CASSPRDAYPTYEQYF. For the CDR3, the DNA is TGTGCCAGCAGTCCCCGGGACGCTTATCCCACCTACGAGCAGTACTTC.

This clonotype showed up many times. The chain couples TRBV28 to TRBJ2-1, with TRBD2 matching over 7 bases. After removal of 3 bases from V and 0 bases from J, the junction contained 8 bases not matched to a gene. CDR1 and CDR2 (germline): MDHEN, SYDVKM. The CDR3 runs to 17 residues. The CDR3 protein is CASSLGGIISSYNEQFF. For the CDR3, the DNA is TGTGCCAGCAGTTTGGGAGGGATAATCAGCTCCTACAATGAGCAGTTCTTC.

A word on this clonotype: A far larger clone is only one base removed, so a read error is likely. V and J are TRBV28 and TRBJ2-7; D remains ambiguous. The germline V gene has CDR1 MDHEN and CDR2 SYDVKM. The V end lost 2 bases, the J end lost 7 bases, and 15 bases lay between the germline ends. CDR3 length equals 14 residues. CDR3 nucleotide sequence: TGTGCCAGCAGTTTAGGTAGCAGCTACAATGAGCAGTACTTC. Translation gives CASSLGSSYNEQYF.

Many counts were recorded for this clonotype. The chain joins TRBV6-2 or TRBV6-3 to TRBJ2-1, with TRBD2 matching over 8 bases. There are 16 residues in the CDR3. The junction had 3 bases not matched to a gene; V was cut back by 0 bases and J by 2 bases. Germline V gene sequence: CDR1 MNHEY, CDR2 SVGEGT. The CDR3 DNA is TGTGCCAGCAGTTACTCGTATAGCGGGGCCTACAATGAGCAGTTCTTC. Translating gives CASSYSYSGAYNEQFF.

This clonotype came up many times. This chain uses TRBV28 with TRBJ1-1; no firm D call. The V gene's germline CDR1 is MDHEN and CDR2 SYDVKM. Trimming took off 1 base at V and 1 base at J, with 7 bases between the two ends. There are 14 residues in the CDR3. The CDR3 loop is CASSLSSANTEAFF. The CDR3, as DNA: TGTGCCAGCAGTTTATCCTCCGCGAACACTGAAGCTTTCTTT.

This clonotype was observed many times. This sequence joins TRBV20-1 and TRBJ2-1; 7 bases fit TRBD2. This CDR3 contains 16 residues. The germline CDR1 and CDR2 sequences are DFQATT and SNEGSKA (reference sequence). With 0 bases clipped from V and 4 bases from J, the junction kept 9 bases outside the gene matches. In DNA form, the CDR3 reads TGCAGTGCTAGAGATTTGGGCGGGAGTTTTTACAATGAGCAGTTCTTC. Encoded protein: CSARDLGGSFYNEQFF.

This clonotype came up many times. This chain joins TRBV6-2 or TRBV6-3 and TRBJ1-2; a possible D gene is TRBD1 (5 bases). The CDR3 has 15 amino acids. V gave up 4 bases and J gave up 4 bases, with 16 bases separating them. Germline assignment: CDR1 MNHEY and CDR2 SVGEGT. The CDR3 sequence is CASSSGTPGRYGYTF. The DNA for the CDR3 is TGTGCCAGCAGTTCCGGGACCCCGGGGCGCTATGGCTACACCTTC.

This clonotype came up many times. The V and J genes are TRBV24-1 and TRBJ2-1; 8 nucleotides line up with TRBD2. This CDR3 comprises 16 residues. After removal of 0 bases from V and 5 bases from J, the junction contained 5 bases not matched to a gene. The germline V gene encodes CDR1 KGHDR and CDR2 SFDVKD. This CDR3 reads CATSDLGGGTNNEQFF. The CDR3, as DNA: TGTGCCACCAGTGATTTGGGCGGGGGGACCAACAATGAGCAGTTCTTC.

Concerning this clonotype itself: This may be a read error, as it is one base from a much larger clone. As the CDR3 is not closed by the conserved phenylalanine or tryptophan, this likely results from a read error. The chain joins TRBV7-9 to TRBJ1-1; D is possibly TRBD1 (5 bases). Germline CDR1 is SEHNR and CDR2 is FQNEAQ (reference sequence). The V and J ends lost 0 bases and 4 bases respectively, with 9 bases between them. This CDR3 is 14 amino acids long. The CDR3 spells CASSLAQGLTEAFL. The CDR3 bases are TGTGCCAGCAGCTTAGCCCAGGGCCTCACTGAAGCTTTCCTT.

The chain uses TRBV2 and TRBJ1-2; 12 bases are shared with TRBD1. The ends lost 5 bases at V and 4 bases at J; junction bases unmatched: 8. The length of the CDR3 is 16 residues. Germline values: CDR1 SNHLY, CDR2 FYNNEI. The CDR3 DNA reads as TGTGCCAGCAGTTTGTCCGGGACAGGGGGCACCTATGGCTACACCTTC. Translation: CASSLSGTGGTYGYTF.

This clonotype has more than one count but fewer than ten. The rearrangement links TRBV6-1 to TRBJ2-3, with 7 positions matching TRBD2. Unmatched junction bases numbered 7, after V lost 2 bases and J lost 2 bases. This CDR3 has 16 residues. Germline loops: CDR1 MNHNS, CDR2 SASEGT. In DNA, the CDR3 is TGTGCCAGCAGTGAATGGCTAGCGGAAAACACAGATACGCAGTATTTT. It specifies CASSEWLAENTDTQYF.